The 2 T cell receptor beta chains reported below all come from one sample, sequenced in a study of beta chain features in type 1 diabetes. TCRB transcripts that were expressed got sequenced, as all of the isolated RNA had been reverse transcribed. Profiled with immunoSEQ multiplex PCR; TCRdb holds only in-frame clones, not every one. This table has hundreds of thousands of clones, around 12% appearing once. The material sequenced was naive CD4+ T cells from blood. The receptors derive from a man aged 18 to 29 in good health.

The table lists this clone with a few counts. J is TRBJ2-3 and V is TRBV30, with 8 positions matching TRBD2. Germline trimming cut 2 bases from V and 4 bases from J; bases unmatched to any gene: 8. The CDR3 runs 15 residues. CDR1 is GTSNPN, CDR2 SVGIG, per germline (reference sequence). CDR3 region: CAWSMAGGAPDTQYF. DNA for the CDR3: TGTGCCTGGAGTATGGCGGGAGGTGCCCCAGATACGCAGTATTTT.

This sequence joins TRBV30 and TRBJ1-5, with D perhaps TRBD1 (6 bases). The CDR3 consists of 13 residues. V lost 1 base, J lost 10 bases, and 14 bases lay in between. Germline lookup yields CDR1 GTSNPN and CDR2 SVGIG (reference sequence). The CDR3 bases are TGTGCCTGGAGTGCCAACAGGGACCGCCCCCAGCATTTT. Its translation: CAWSANRDRPQHF.